The 2 T cell receptor beta chains below were found in one sample sequenced in a study of blood T cell repertoires in COVID-19. Sequenced by immunoSEQ multiplex PCR; TCRdb stores in-frame clones only, minus some. This table has fewer than 300,000 clones, more than 85% appearing once. The sample was peripheral blood. The source of these receptors is a person in their late teens or twenties with COVID-19, enrolled during active disease.

This chain joins TRBV5-1 and TRBJ1-5, with a possible D match to TRBD1 (6 bases). Germline CDR1 SGHRS, CDR2 YFSETQ. The CDR3 sequence is 16 residues long. V was clipped by 0 bases and J by 3 bases, with 13 bases between them. The CDR3 sequence is CASSLGTGTNNQPQHF. In DNA form, the CDR3 reads TGCGCCAGCAGCTTGGGCACCGGGACAAACAATCAGCCCCAGCATTTT. The variable domain in full, with the rest retrieved from reference TRBV5-1 and TRBJ1-5, is KAGVTQTPRYLIKTRGQQVTLSCSPISGHRSVSWYQQTPGQGLQFLFEYFSETQRNKGNFPGRFSGRQFSNSRSEMNVSTLELGDSALYLCASSLGTGTNNQPQHFGDGTRLSIL.

The V and J genes are TRBV30 and TRBJ2-3, with D possibly TRBD2 on 5 matching bases. This CDR3 has 16 residues. Germline CDR1 and CDR2: GTSNPN and SVGIG (reference sequence). Trimming pared 2 bases from V and 4 bases from J, leaving 19 bases between. DNA for the CDR3: TGTGCCTGGAGTCCCCAATTGAGCGGTGGCCCAGATACGCAGTATTTT. This encodes CAWSPQLSGGPDTQYF.